This TCR beta chain was obtained from a study of cytomegalovirus exposure and HLA in healthy donors. Overall study findings and caveats: The records held CMV serostatus as the only immune exposure information. The study labeled about 160 TCR beta chains cytomegalovirus-associated.

Germline CDR1 and CDR2: MNHNS and SASEGT. Trimming at V came to 7 bases and at J to 6 bases, leaving 9 bases not matched to a gene. CDR3 size: 15 residues. In regard to this clone: The antigen remains undetermined.

Both 60 Vbeta primers and 13 Jbeta primers went into the PCR. Assay: immunoSEQ multiplex PCR; the TCRdb copy retains only in-frame clones and omits some. This sample yields about 94,000 clones, of which over 70% are seen a single time; around 22% belongs to the top ten. The chain is built from TRBV6-1 and TRBJ2-2; 9 nucleotides line up with TRBD1. This receptor was identified in a man aged 30-40 years in good health and CMV-seropositive. The sequenced sample consisted of PBMCs. CDR3 in DNA: TGTGCCAGCACCCAGGGACAGGGTCGGGCCGGGGAGCTGTTTTTT. It is translated as CASTQGQGRAGELFF.